These T cell receptor beta chains were read from a single sample in a study of blood T cell repertoires in COVID-19. Sequenced by immunoSEQ multiplex PCR; TCRdb stores in-frame clones only, minus some. The sample lists approximately 380,000 clones, about nine tenths occurring once. The material sequenced was PBMCs or T cells enriched from blood (not recorded which). These receptors all come from a woman aged 40 to 55 who had been exposed to COVID-19. Each CDR3 is given with its conserved first and last residue. Each record gives: D gene, clone size, J gene, V gene, CDR3 length, CDR3 DNA, CDR3 protein. D genes are given only for firm matches. Part of the rows lack a size; the others show once, few, many or a class for expanded clones.

D gene: NA
clone size: NA
J gene: TRBJ1-4
V gene: TRBV6-5
CDR3 length: 14
CDR3 DNA: TGTGCCAGCGGCGAACAGGGTGGGACCGAAAAACTGTTTTTT
CDR3 protein: CASGEQGGTEKLFF

D gene: TRBD2
clone size: NA
J gene: TRBJ2-7
V gene: TRBV18
CDR3 length: 12
CDR3 DNA: TGTGCCAGCTCACTAGGGGAGGGCGAGCAGTACTTC
CDR3 protein: CASSLGEGEQYF

D gene: NA
clone size: NA
J gene: TRBJ1-1
V gene: TRBV20-1
CDR3 length: 11
CDR3 DNA: TGCAGTGCTATCCCTCGGACTGAAGCTTTCTTT
CDR3 protein: CSAIPRTEAFF

D gene: NA
clone size: NA
J gene: TRBJ2-1
V gene: TRBV15
CDR3 length: 15
CDR3 DNA: TGTGCCACCAGCCCCAACAGGGTAGAGCACAATGAGCAGTTCTTC
CDR3 protein: CATSPNRVEHNEQFF

D gene: NA
clone size: once
J gene: TRBJ1-4
V gene: TRBV6-5
CDR3 length: 13
CDR3 DNA: TGTGCCAGCAGGTACAGCGGGGAAGAAAAACTGTTTTTT
CDR3 protein: CASRYSGEEKLFF

D gene: TRBD1
clone size: NA
J gene: TRBJ1-2
V gene: TRBV19
CDR3 length: 15
CDR3 DNA: TGTGCCAGTAGCATCCAAACCGGGACAGGGGATCGCTACACCTTC
CDR3 protein: CASSIQTGTGDRYTF

D gene: TRBD1
clone size: NA
J gene: TRBJ1-2
V gene: TRBV27
CDR3 length: 14
CDR3 DNA: TGTGCCAGCAGGATGGGACAGGGCAACTATGGCTACACCTTC
CDR3 protein: CASRMGQGNYGYTF

D gene: TRBD2
clone size: NA
J gene: TRBJ2-1
V gene: TRBV11-3
CDR3 length: 20
CDR3 DNA: TGTGCCAGCAGCGATTTTGACCGTTGGGCTAGCGGGAGCTCTTACAATGAGCAGTTCTTC
CDR3 protein: CASSDFDRWASGSSYNEQFF

D gene: TRBD1
clone size: NA
J gene: TRBJ2-3
V gene: TRBV7-8
CDR3 length: 14
CDR3 DNA: TGTGCCAGCAGCCCGCAGGGGGTCACAGATACGCAGTATTTT
CDR3 protein: CASSPQGVTDTQYF

D gene: NA
clone size: once
J gene: TRBJ1-2
V gene: TRBV6-5
CDR3 length: 15
CDR3 DNA: TGTGCCAGCTCCCGAGTAGGGACTGAAAACTATGGCTACACCTTC
CDR3 protein: CASSRVGTENYGYTF

D gene: NA
clone size: NA
J gene: TRBJ1-2
V gene: TRBV5-4
CDR3 length: 14
CDR3 DNA: TGTGCCAGCAGCTTGTTTGGACAGAACTATGGCTACACCTTC
CDR3 protein: CASSLFGQNYGYTF

D gene: NA
clone size: once
J gene: TRBJ2-7
V gene: TRBV7-6
CDR3 length: 15
CDR3 DNA: TGTGCCAGCAGCTTAGGCCAGGGGCTCGGGTACGAGCAGTACTTC
CDR3 protein: CASSLGQGLGYEQYF

D gene: NA
clone size: NA
J gene: TRBJ2-7
V gene: TRBV10-3
CDR3 length: 15
CDR3 DNA: TGTGCCATCAAAGGAGAAAGCACCTCTGGAGCCGAGCAGTACTTC
CDR3 protein: CAIKGESTSGAEQYF